The 27 T cell receptor beta chains below were found in one sample sequenced in a study of cytomegalovirus exposure and HLA in healthy donors. The study ran its PCR with 60 Vbeta and 13 Jbeta primers. Repertoires were generated with immunoSEQ multiplex PCR, while TCRdb's copy carries only in-frame clones and drops some. The sample includes fewer than 250,000 clones, around 83% of them seen just once. The material sequenced was PBMCs. The receptor set was obtained from a woman aged 45-59 years in good health and CMV-seropositive.

The chain combines TRBV11-2 with TRBJ1-4; 10 bases line up with TRBD1. Unmatched junction bases numbered 6, after V lost 4 bases and J lost 10 bases. Germline values: CDR1 SGHAT, CDR2 FQNNGV. This CDR3 is 14 amino acids long. CDR3 nucleotides: TGTGCCAGCAGCTCCGGGACAGGGGTGGGAAAACTGTTTTTT. Encoded protein: CASSSGTGVGKLFF.

This chain connects TRBV27 to TRBJ1-4; the D gene is possibly TRBD1 (6 bases). Germline V lookup: CDR1 MNHEY, CDR2 SMNVEV (reference sequence). V lost 2 bases, J lost 5 bases, and 18 bases lay in between. The CDR3 is 17 residues long. The DNA of the CDR3 is TGTGCCAGCAGTTTAGTGACGGGGAGGGGGGGGAATGAAAAACTGTTTTTT. Protein sequence: CASSLVTGRGGNEKLFF.

This clone was found once. The V and J genes are TRBV18 and TRBJ2-7; D call uncertain. V was cut by 3 bases and J by 2 bases, with 8 bases left in between. This CDR3 is built from 13 residues. Germline CDR1 and CDR2: KGHSH and LQKENI. In nucleotides, the CDR3 is TGTGCCAGCTCACCGACACCCACCTACGAGCAGTACTTC. Translation gives CASSPTPTYEQYF.

V and J are TRBV6-5 and TRBJ1-1; D is possibly TRBD1 (5 bases). Between the trimmed V and J ends, which lost 4 bases and 5 bases, there was a span of 14 bases. The CDR3 runs to 14 residues. The germline V gene has CDR1 MNHEY and CDR2 SVGAGI. Here the CDR3 reads CASSSGTGGTEAFF. As DNA, the CDR3 is TGTGCCAGCAGTTCCGGGACGGGGGGGACTGAAGCTTTCTTT.

This chain uses TRBV29-1 with TRBJ2-1; the D gene is possibly TRBD2 (5 bases). Trimming left V 4 bases short and J 5 bases short, with 6 bases between. The CDR3 sequence is 11 residues long. The germline CDR1 and CDR2 sequences are SQVTM and ANQGSEA. CDR3 sequence: CSVGGNNEQFF. In DNA form, the CDR3 reads TGCAGCGTTGGAGGGAACAATGAGCAGTTCTTC.

The chain recombines TRBV5-5 with TRBJ1-5, with 7 bases lining up with TRBD1. The CDR3 is 15 residues long. The germline gives CDR1 SGHKS, CDR2 YYEKEE (reference sequence). V was pared by 0 bases and J by 7 bases, with 7 bases of the junction left unmatched. The CDR3 loop reads CASSLAGGTRQPQHF. Here the CDR3 DNA reads TGTGCCAGCAGCTTGGCAGGGGGAACGAGGCAGCCCCAGCATTTT.

This chain connects TRBV30 to TRBJ1-2, with D perhaps TRBD1 (5 bases). CDR3 length: 13 amino acids. From germline, CDR1 is GTSNPN and CDR2 SVGIG (reference sequence). Between the trimmed V and J ends, which lost 0 bases and 8 bases, there was a span of 13 bases. The CDR3 sequence: CAWSVVRAGGYTF. The CDR3 nucleotides are TGTGCCTGGAGTGTAGTCAGGGCTGGGGGCTACACCTTC.

The chain combines TRBV5-1 with TRBJ2-7, with D hard to call. V dropped 0 bases and J dropped 6 bases, with 13 bases sitting between them. Germline CDR1 SGHRS, CDR2 YFSETQ. This CDR3 is 14 amino acids long. DNA for the CDR3: TGCGCCAGCAGCTTGGGGCAGTTGGGCTCCGAGCAGTACTTC. Its protein is CASSLGQLGSEQYF. The whole variable domain, remainder taken from reference TRBV5-1 and TRBJ2-7, is KAGVTQTPRYLIKTRGQQVTLSCSPISGHRSVSWYQQTPGQGLQFLFEYFSETQRNKGNFPGRFSGRQFSNSRSEMNVSTLELGDSALYLCASSLGQLGSEQYFGPGTRLTVT.

This clone was seen only once. This sequence joins TRBV18 and TRBJ2-5, with 9 bases that match TRBD1. The CDR3 consists of 17 residues. Germline CDR1 KGHSH, CDR2 LQKENI. V gave up 5 bases and J gave up 1 base; unmatched junction bases: 11. The CDR3 nucleotides are TGTGCCAGCTCATTTAGGGGACAGGGCATCGGCCAAGAGACCCAGTACTTC. Translation: CASSFRGQGIGQETQYF.

The count of this clone is one. This rearrangement joins TRBV7-8 to TRBJ1-1; 8 positions agree with TRBD1. J gave up 5 bases and V 2 bases, and 7 bases lay outside the gene matches. Germline values: CDR1 SGHVS, CDR2 FQNEAQ. The CDR3 spans 15 residues. CDR3 in amino acids: CASSLTDRGITEAFF. The CDR3 DNA is TGTGCCAGCAGCTTAACCGACAGGGGTATTACTGAAGCTTTCTTT. Full variable domain (missing parts from reference TRBV7-8 and TRBJ1-1): GAGVSQSPRYKVAKRGQDVALRCDPISGHVSLFWYQQALGQGPEFLTYFQNEAQLDKSGLPSDRFFAERPEGSVSTLKIQRTQQEDSAVYLCASSLTDRGITEAFFGQGTRLTVV.

This clone showed up just a few times. The chain joins TRBV2 to TRBJ2-5; D is ambiguous. Germline V gene lookup returns CDR1 SNHLY and CDR2 FYNNEI. The CDR3 is 14 residues long. The V and J ends lost 6 bases and 4 bases respectively, with 15 bases between them. The CDR3 DNA reads as TGTGCCAGCAGGAGACGCAGCAGGTTAGAGACCCAGTACTTC. It encodes CASRRRSRLETQYF.

This chain uses TRBV2 with TRBJ2-1; TRBD2 might be the D (6 bases). There are 14 residues in the CDR3. Germline V CDR1 and CDR2: SNHLY, FYNNEI. Deletions cut 8 bases from V and 6 bases from J, with 17 bases between. This CDR3 reads CASDAGLPINEQFF. Here the CDR3 DNA reads TGTGCCAGCGACGCCGGACTACCTATCAATGAGCAGTTCTTC.

The chain has TRBV11-3 and TRBJ2-3; possibly TRBD1 for D (6 bases). The germline gives CDR1 SGHNT, CDR2 YENEEA. CDR3 size: 14 residues. V lost 5 bases, J lost 6 bases, and 15 bases lay in between. Here the CDR3 reads CASSRPGTTDTQYF. The CDR3 coding sequence is TGTGCCAGCAGCCGCCCAGGGACAACCGATACGCAGTATTTT.

The chain recombines TRBV7-2 with TRBJ2-2; D might be TRBD1 (5 bases). The CDR3 is 14 amino acids. CDR1 is SGHTA, CDR2 FQGNSA, per germline. The V gene lost 1 base and the J gene lost 5 bases, with 8 bases spanning the gap. The CDR3 sequence is CASSLESGTGELFF. As DNA, the CDR3 is TGTGCCAGCAGCTTAGAGTCAGGGACCGGGGAGCTGTTTTTT.

The V gene is TRBV5-6, the J gene TRBJ2-5, with D possibly TRBD1 on 6 matching bases. Trimming took 0 bases from V and 4 from J, leaving 22 bases between them. This CDR3 is built from 18 residues. CDR1 is SGHDT, CDR2 YYEEEE, per germline. The CDR3 sequence is CASSLGQEFWDAGETQYF. The DNA for the CDR3 is TGTGCCAGCAGCTTGGGACAGGAGTTTTGGGACGCAGGAGAGACCCAGTACTTC. Full variable domain (remainder filled in from reference TRBV5-6 and TRBJ2-5): DAGVTQSPTHLIKTRGQQVTLRCSPKSGHDTVSWYQQALGQGPQFIFQYYEEEERQRGNFPDRFSGHQFPNYSSELNVNALLLGDSALYLCASSLGQEFWDAGETQYFGPGTRLLVL.

The chain links TRBV4-3 to TRBJ2-7; 8 positions agree with TRBD1. After removal of 0 bases from V and 5 bases from J, the junction contained 6 bases not matched to a gene. This CDR3 has 15 residues. Germline loops: CDR1 LGHNA, CDR2 YSLEER. The CDR3 here is CASSQESDRENEQYF. The CDR3, as DNA: TGCGCCAGCAGCCAAGAGTCGGACAGGGAGAACGAGCAGTACTTC.

V and J are TRBV5-1 and TRBJ2-1; 11 bases agree with TRBD2. V trimming: 3 bases; J trimming: 0 bases; junction bases outside the gene matches: 5. CDR3 length: 17 residues. Per germline, CDR1 SGHRS and CDR2 YFSETQ. CDR3 in amino acids: CASSSRGLAGSYNEQFF. CDR3 coding DNA: TGCGCCAGCAGCTCGCGCGGACTAGCGGGCTCCTACAATGAGCAGTTCTTC.

J is TRBJ1-1 and V is TRBV29-1; TRBD1 is a possible D gene (6 bases). The CDR3 consists of 12 residues. The V gene's germline CDR1 is SQVTM and CDR2 ANQGSEA. V was trimmed by 8 bases and J by 4 bases, leaving 14 bases between them. In nucleotides, the CDR3 is TGCAGCACACAGGACAGCATCACTGAAGCTTTCTTT. This encodes CSTQDSITEAFF.

V usage is TRBV19 and J usage is TRBJ2-7, with D perhaps matching TRBD2 (7 bases). Trimming stripped 0 bases from V and 5 bases from J, with 20 bases between. The CDR3 has 17 residues. CDR1 LNHDA and CDR2 SQIVND come from the germline V gene (reference sequence). The CDR3 spells CASSIDGPGGELDEQYF. The CDR3 coding sequence is TGTGCCAGTAGTATAGATGGCCCGGGGGGCGAGTTAGACGAGCAGTACTTC.

This chain uses TRBV7-3 with TRBJ1-2; 8 bases align to TRBD1. Per the germline V gene, CDR1 is SGHTA and CDR2 is FQGTGA. The CDR3 sequence is 15 residues long. V lost 1 base, J lost 6 bases, and 7 bases stayed unmatched. DNA for the CDR3: TGTGCCAGCAGCTTAAGAAGCGGCAGGGGGCATGGCTACACCTTC. Translation: CASSLRSGRGHGYTF. Variable domain in full (rest from reference TRBV7-3 and TRBJ1-2): GAGVSQTPSNKVTEKGKYVELRCDPISGHTALYWYRQSLGQGPEFLIYFQGTGAADDSGLPNDRFFAVRPEGSVSTLKIQRTERGDSAVYLCASSLRSGRGHGYTFGSGTRLTVV.

The chain carries TRBV5-1 and TRBJ1-2; a possible D gene is TRBD1 (6 bases). Germline V gives CDR1 SGHRS, CDR2 YFSETQ. Between the trimmed V and J ends, which lost 2 bases and 6 bases, there was a span of 14 bases. The CDR3 length is 14 residues. The DNA of the CDR3 is TGCGCCAGCAGCTTTGAACAGGGTCGAGATGGCTACACCTTC. The encoded protein is CASSFEQGRDGYTF. The variable domain in full, completed from reference TRBV5-1 and TRBJ1-2, reads KAGVTQTPRYLIKTRGQQVTLSCSPISGHRSVSWYQQTPGQGLQFLFEYFSETQRNKGNFPGRFSGRQFSNSRSEMNVSTLELGDSALYLCASSFEQGRDGYTFGSGTRLTVV.

The J gene is TRBJ2-3, the V gene TRBV27; TRBD1 is a possible D gene (5 bases). Germline CDR1 is MNHEY and CDR2 is SMNVEV (reference sequence). The CDR3 runs to 11 residues. V gave up 6 bases and J gave up 6 bases, with 7 bases separating them. As DNA, the CDR3 is TGTGCCAGCAGATCAGGGGATACGCAGTATTTT. This sequence encodes CASRSGDTQYF.

The V gene is TRBV19, the J gene TRBJ2-2; TRBD2 agrees at 10 bases. The V gene's germline CDR1 is LNHDA and CDR2 SQIVND (reference sequence). The CDR3 contains 16 residues. With V trimmed by 3 bases and J by 6 bases, 7 bases remained unmatched. The CDR3 DNA reads as TGTGCCAGTAGTATGGCGGCCAGCGGGGGGGCCGGGGAGCTGTTTTTT. Its protein product is CASSMAASGGAGELFF.

In the case of this clone: This sample also contains other DNA sequences that code for the same CDR3. The chain is built from TRBV5-1 and TRBJ2-5; a weak D match, TRBD1 (7 bases). Germline CDR1 and CDR2: SGHRS and YFSETQ. CDR3 length equals 14 residues. V gave up 0 bases and J gave up 2 bases, with 8 bases separating them. The CDR3: CASSLAGGQETQYF. DNA of the CDR3: TGCGCCAGCAGCTTGGCAGGGGGGCAAGAGACCCAGTACTTC.

A single count supports this clone. V gene TRBV9 combines with J gene TRBJ2-3; D uncertain. The CDR3 runs to 14 residues. Trimming removed 2 bases from V and 0 bases from J, with 7 bases in between. The V gene's germline CDR1 is SGDLS and CDR2 YYNGEE. The CDR3 nucleotides are TGTGCCAGCAGCGTGGGCCCTAGCACAGATACGCAGTATTTT. Translation: CASSVGPSTDTQYF. The whole variable domain, remainder taken from reference TRBV9 and TRBJ2-3, is DSGVTQTPKHLITATGQRVTLRCSPRSGDLSVYWYQQSLDQGLQFLIQYYNGEERAKGNILERFSAQQFPDLHSELNLSSLELGDSALYFCASSVGPSTDTQYFGPGTRLTVL.

V gene TRBV9 combines with J gene TRBJ2-5, with D perhaps TRBD1 (6 bases). The J call may be wrong; the DNA end is better matched by TRBJ2-7. CDR1 SGDLS and CDR2 YYNGEE come from the germline V gene. This CDR3 is built from 13 residues. The CDR3 loop is CASSGGQNYEQYF. CDR3 sequence (DNA): TGTGCCAGCAGCGGCGGACAGAACTACGAGCAGTACTTC.

This chain joins TRBV7-6 and TRBJ2-7, with 7 bases identical to TRBD1. With V trimmed by 2 bases and J by 0 bases, 13 bases remained unmatched. Per the germline V gene, CDR1 is SGHVS and CDR2 is FNYEAQ. CDR3 length: 18 amino acids. The CDR3 sequence: CASSLRPATQGRSYEQYF. The CDR3 coding sequence is TGTGCCAGCAGCTTAAGACCGGCCACACAGGGGCGCTCCTACGAGCAGTACTTC.